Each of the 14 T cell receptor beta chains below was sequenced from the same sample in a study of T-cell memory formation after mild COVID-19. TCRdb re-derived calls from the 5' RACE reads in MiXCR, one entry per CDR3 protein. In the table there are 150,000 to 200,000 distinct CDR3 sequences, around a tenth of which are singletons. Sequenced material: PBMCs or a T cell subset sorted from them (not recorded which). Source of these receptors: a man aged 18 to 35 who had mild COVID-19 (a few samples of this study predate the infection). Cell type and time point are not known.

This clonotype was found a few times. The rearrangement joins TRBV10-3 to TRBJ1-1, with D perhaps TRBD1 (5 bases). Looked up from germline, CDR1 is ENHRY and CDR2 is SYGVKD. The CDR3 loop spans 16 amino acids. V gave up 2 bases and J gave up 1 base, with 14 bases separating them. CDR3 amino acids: CAISESGYRTNTEAFF. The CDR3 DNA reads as TGTGCCATCAGTGAGAGCGGATACAGGACGAACACTGAAGCTTTCTTT.

CDR3 amino acids: CASSLMGGSYEQYF. The CDR3 DNA reads as TGTGCCAGCAGCTTAATGGGGGGCTCCTACGAGCAGTACTTC. This chain links TRBV7-3 with TRBJ2-7, with D tentatively TRBD2 (6 bases). Germline values: CDR1 SGHTA, CDR2 FQGTGA. The CDR3 is made up of 14 amino acids. V was clipped by 1 base and J by 0 bases, with 7 bases between them.

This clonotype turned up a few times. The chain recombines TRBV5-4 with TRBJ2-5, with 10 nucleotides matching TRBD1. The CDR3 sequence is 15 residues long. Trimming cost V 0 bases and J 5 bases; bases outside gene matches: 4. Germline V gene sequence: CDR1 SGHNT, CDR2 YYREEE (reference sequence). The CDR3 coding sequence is TGTGCCAGCAGCTTGGCGACAGGGGGCCAGGAGACCCAGTACTTC. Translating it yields CASSLATGGQETQYF.

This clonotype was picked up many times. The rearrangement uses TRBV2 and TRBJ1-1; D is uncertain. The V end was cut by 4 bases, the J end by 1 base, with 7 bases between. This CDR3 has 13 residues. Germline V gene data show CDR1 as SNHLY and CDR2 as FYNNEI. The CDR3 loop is CASSGQENTEAFF. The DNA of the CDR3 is TGTGCCAGCAGTGGTCAAGAGAACACTGAAGCTTTCTTT.

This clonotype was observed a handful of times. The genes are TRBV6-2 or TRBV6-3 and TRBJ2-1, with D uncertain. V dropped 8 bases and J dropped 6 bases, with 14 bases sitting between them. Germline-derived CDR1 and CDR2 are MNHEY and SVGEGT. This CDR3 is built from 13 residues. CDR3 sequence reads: CASSLRNPNEQFF. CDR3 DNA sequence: TGTGCCAGCTCTCTTCGTAATCCCAATGAGCAGTTCTTC.

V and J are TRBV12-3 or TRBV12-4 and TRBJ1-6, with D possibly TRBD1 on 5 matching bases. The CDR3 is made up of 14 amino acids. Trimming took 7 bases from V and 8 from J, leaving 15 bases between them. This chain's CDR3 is CASTTQGPHSPLHF. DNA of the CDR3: TGTGCCAGCACCACTCAGGGTCCCCATTCACCCCTCCACTTT.

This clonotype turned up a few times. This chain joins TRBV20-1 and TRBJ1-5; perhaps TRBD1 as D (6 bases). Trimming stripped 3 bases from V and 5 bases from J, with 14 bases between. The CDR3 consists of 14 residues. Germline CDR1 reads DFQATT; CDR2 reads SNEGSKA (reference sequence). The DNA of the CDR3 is TGCAGTGCTAGGTCGCCCAGGGGCGATCAGCCCCAGCATTTT. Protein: CSARSPRGDQPQHF.

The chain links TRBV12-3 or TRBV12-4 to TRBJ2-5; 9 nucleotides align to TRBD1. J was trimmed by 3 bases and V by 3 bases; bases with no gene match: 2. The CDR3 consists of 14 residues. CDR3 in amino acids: CASSLTGGEETQYF. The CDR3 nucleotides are TGTGCCAGCAGTTTGACAGGGGGGGAAGAGACCCAGTACTTC.

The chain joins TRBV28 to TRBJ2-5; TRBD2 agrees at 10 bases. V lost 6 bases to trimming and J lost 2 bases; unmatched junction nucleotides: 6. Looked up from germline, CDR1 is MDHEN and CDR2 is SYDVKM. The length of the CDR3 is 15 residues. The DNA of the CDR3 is TGTGCCAGCAGCCGAGCGGGGGGGCAACAAGAGACCCAGTACTTC. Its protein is CASSRAGGQQETQYF.

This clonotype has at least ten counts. CDR3 nucleotide sequence: TGTGCCAGCAGACAAATCGGGGGGTATACGCAGTATTTT. It encodes CASRQIGGYTQYF. The chain employs TRBV7-2 and TRBJ2-3; 7 nucleotides line up with TRBD2. The CDR3 covers 13 residues. Germline-derived CDR1 and CDR2 are SGHTA and FQGNSA. V lost 6 bases, J lost 7 bases, and 7 bases stayed unmatched.

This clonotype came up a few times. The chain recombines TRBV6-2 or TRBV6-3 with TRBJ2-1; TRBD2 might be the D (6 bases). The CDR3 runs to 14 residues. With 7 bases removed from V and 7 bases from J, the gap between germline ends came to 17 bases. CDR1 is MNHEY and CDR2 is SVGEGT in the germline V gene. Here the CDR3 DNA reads TGTGCCAGCACCTTCCACGCAGGAGGGAATGAGCAGTTCTTC. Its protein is CASTFHAGGNEQFF.

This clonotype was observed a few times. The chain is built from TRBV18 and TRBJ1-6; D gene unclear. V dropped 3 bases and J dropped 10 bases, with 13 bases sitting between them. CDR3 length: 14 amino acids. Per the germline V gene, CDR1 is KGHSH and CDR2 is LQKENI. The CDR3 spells CASSPEKGNSPLHF. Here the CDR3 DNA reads TGTGCCAGCTCACCGGAAAAGGGAAACTCACCCCTCCACTTT.

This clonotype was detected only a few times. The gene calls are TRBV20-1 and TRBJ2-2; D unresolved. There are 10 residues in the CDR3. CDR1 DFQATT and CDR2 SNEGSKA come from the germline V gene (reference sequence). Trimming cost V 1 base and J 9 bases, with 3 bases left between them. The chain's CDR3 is CSARGRELFF. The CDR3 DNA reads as TGCAGTGCTAGAGGCCGGGAGCTGTTTTTT.

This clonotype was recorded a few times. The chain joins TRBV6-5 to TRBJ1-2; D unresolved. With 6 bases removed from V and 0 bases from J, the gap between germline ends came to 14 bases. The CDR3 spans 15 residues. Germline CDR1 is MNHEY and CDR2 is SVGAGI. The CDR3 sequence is CASSRRLSPNYGYTF. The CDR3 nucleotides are TGTGCCAGCAGCCGCCGACTAAGTCCTAACTATGGCTACACCTTC.